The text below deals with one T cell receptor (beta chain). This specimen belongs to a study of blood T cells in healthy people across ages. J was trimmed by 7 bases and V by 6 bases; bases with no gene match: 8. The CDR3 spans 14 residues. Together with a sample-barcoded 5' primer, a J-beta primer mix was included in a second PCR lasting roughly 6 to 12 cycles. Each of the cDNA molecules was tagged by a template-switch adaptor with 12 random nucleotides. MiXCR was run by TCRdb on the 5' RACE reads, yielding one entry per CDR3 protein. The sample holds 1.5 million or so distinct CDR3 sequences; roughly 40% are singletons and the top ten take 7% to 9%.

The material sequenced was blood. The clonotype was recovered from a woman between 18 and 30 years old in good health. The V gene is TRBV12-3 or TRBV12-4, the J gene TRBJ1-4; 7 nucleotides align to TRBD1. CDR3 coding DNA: TGTGCCAGCAGCCGTCGACAGGGAACTGAAAAACTGTTTTTT. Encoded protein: CASSRRQGTEKLFF.